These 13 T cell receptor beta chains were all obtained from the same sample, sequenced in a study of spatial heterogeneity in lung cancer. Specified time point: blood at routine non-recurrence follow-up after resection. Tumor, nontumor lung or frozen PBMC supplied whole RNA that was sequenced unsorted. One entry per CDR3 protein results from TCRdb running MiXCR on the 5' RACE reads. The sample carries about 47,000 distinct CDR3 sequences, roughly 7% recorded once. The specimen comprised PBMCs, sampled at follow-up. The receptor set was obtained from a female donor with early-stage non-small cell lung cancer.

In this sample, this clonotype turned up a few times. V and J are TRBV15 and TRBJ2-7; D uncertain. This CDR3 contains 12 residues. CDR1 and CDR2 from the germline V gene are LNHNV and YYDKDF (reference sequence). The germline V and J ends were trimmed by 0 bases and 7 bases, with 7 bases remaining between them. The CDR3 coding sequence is TGTGCCACCAGCAGAGATCTCGGGGAGCAGTACTTC. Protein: CATSRDLGEQYF. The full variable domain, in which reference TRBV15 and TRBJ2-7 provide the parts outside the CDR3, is DAMVIQNPRYQVTQFGKPVTLSCSQTLNHNVMYWYQQKSSQAPKLLFHYYDKDFNNEADTPDNFQSRRPNTSFCFLDIRSPGLGDTAMYLCATSRDLGEQYFGPGTRLTVT.

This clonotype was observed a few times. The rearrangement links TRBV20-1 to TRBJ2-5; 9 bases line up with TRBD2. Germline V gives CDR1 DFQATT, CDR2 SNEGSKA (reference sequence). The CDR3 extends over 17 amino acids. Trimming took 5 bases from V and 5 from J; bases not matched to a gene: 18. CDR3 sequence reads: CSAPARGRGGLIETQYF. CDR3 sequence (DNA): TGCAGTGCTCCTGCCCGGGGGCGGGGGGGCCTGATTGAGACCCAGTACTTC.

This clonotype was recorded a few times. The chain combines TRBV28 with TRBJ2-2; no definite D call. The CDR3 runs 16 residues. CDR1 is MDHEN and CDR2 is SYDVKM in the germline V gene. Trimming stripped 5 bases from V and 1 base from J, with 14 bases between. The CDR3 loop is CASSLSRTGNTGELFF. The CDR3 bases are TGTGCCAGCAGTCTTTCGAGGACGGGGAACACCGGGGAGCTGTTTTTT.

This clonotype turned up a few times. The chain's CDR3 is CASSQVRGPAFLEQYF. The CDR3, as DNA: TGCGCCAGCAGCCAAGTTAGGGGACCAGCCTTTCTCGAGCAGTACTTC. The chain recombines TRBV4-1 with TRBJ2-7; possibly TRBD1 or TRBD2 for D (5 bases each). Trimming pared 1 base from V and 6 bases from J, leaving 19 bases between. The CDR3 is 16 residues long. Germline V CDR1 and CDR2: MGHRA, YSYEKL.

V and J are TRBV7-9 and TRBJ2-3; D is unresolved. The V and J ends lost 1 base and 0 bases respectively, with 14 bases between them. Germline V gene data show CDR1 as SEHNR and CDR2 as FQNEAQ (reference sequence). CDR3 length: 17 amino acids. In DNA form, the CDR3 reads TGTGCCAGCAGCTTAGAGGCCTACCCAACTAGCACAGATACGCAGTATTTT. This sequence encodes CASSLEAYPTSTDTQYF.

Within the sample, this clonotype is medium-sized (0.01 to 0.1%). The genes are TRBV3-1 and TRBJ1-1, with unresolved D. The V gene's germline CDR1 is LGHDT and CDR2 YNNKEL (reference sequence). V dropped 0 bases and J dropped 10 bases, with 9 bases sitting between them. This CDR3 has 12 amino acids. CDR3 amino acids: CASSQEGRVAFF. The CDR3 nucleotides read TGTGCCAGCAGCCAAGAGGGAAGGGTAGCTTTCTTT. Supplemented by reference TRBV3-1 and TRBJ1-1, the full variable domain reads DTAVSQTPKYLVTQMGNDKSIKCEQNLGHDTMYWYKQDSKKFLKIMFSYNNKELIINETVPNRFSPKSPDKAHLNLHINSLELGDSAVYFCASSQEGRVAFFGQGTRLTVV.

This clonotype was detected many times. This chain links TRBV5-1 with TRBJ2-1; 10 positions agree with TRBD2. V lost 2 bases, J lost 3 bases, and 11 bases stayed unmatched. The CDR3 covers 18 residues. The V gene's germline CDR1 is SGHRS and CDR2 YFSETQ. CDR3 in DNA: TGCGCCAGCAGCTTCTCCTTGGCTAGCGGGGGAGGCTACAATGAGCAGTTCTTC. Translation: CASSFSLASGGGYNEQFF. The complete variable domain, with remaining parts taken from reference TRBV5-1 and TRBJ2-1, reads KAGVTQTPRYLIKTRGQQVTLSCSPISGHRSVSWYQQTPGQGLQFLFEYFSETQRNKGNFPGRFSGRQFSNSRSEMNVSTLELGDSALYLCASSFSLASGGGYNEQFFGPGTRLTVL.

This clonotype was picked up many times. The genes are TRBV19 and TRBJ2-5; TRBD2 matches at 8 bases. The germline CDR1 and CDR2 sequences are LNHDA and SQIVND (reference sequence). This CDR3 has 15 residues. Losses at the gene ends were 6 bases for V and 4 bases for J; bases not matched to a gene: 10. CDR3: CASSRGLAGGETQYF. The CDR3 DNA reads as TGTGCCAGTAGCCGAGGACTAGCCGGAGGAGAGACCCAGTACTTC.

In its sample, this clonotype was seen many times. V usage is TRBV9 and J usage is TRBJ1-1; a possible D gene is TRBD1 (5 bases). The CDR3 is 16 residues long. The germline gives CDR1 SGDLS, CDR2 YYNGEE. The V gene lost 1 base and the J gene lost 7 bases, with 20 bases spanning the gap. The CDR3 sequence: CASSVYPSTVAVEAFF. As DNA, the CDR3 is TGTGCCAGCAGCGTATACCCCTCGACAGTCGCCGTTGAAGCTTTCTTT.

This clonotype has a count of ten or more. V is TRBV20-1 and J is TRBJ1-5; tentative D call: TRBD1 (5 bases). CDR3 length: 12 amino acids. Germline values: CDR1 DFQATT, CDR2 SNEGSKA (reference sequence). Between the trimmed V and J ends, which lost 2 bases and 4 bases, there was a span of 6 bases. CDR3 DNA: TGCAGTGCTAGATGGGGGAATCAGCCCCAGCATTTT. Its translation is CSARWGNQPQHF.

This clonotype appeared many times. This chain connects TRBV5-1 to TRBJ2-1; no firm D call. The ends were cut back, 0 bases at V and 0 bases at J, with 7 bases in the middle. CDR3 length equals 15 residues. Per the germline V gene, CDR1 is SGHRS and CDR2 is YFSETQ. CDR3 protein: CASSLDLSSYNEQFF. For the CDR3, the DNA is TGCGCCAGCAGCTTGGACCTCAGCTCCTACAATGAGCAGTTCTTC.

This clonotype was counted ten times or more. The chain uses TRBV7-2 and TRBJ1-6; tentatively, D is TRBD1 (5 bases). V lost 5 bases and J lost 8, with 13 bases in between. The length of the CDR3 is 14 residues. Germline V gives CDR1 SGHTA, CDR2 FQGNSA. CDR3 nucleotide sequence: TGTGCCAGCAGCCCCCACGGGGGGGATTCACCCCTCCACTTT. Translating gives CASSPHGGDSPLHF.

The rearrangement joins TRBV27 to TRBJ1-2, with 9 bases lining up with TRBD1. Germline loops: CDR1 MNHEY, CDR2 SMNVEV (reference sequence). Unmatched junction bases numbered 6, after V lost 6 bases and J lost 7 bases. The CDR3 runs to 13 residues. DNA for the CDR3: TGTGCCAGCAGAGGGACAGGGACTCGTGGCTACACCTTC. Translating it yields CASRGTGTRGYTF.